These 21 T cell receptor beta chains originate from one sample sequenced in a study of T cells in Graves' hyperthyroidism and ophthalmopathy. Authors of the study amplified TCR beta CDR3 regions from RNA transcripts. TCR CDR3 regions were first amplified by RT-PCR with HTBI primers. TCRdb redid the calling of the multiplex PCR reads with MiXCR, one entry per CDR3 protein. The sample includes nearly 600,000 distinct CDR3 sequences, more than 13% of them seen just once. The specimen sequenced was blood. All receptors come from a woman younger than 30 with Graves' ophthalmopathy.

The chain joins TRBV7-2 to TRBJ1-1; 8 nucleotides align to TRBD1. Germline assignment: CDR1 SGHTA and CDR2 FQGNSA. The CDR3 runs to 15 residues. J gave up 5 bases and V 6 bases, and 11 bases lay outside the gene matches. The DNA for the CDR3 is TGTGCCAGCAGAAGCGATCCAGGGGGCGTTACTGAAGCTTTCTTT. Amino acid sequence: CASRSDPGGVTEAFF. Full variable domain (outside the CDR3, taken from reference TRBV7-2 and TRBJ1-1): GAGVSQSPSNKVTEKGKDVELRCDPISGHTALYWYRQSLGQGLEFLIYFQGNSAPDKSGLPSDRFSAERTGGSVSTLTIQRTQQEDSAVYLCASRSDPGGVTEAFFGQGTRLTVV.

This clonotype has a count of ten or more. The CDR3 loop is CASSLGGGHALEQYF. In nucleotides, the CDR3 is TGTGCCAGCAGCTTAGGGGGCGGGCACGCCCTGGAGCAGTACTTC. The chain combines TRBV7-3 with TRBJ2-7, with D perhaps TRBD1 (6 bases). The CDR3 extends over 15 amino acids. CDR1 is SGHTA and CDR2 is FQGTGA in the germline V gene. Trimming shortened V by 2 bases and J by 7 bases, and 18 bases separated the two germline ends.

J is TRBJ1-6 and V is TRBV9; no firm D call. The CDR3 covers 13 residues. Trimming shortened V by 4 bases and J by 7 bases, and 9 bases separated the two germline ends. Looked up from germline, CDR1 is SGDLS and CDR2 is YYNGEE. CDR3 in amino acids: CASSLMRNSPLHF. The CDR3 DNA follows: TGTGCCAGCAGCCTTATGAGGAATTCACCCCTCCACTTT.

This clonotype was found many times. The rearrangement links TRBV6-2 or TRBV6-3 to TRBJ2-7, with 7 bases matching TRBD1. This CDR3 is built from 14 residues. Germline CDR1 MNHEY, CDR2 SVGEGT. The V and J ends lost 10 bases and 0 bases, in that order; junction bases with no gene match: 9. The CDR3 is CATGRDRGSYEQYF. In nucleotides, the CDR3 is TGTGCCACCGGTAGGGACAGAGGCTCCTACGAGCAGTACTTC.

This clonotype has only a few counts. This chain links TRBV3-1 with TRBJ2-5; D not certain. The V and J ends lost 0 bases and 1 base respectively, with 18 bases between them. CDR1 is LGHDT, CDR2 YNNKEL, per germline (reference sequence). This CDR3 region has 18 residues. The CDR3 DNA reads TGTGCCAGCAGCCAAGATCTTAGGAGACCATACTCCCAAGAGACCCAGTACTTC. It is translated as CASSQDLRRPYSQETQYF.

This clonotype was seen many times. V usage is TRBV7-2 and J usage is TRBJ2-1; 11 nucleotides match TRBD2. The V gene's germline CDR1 is SGHTA and CDR2 FQGNSA. The CDR3 has 13 residues. The trim removed 5 bases at V and 13 bases at J, leaving 7 bases unmatched. This CDR3 is CASSASGLAAQFF. In DNA, the CDR3 is TGTGCCAGCAGCGCCTCGGGACTAGCGGCCCAGTTCTTC.

This clonotype was seen repeatedly, ten times or more. The chain joins TRBV11-3 to TRBJ2-5, with 13 bases matching TRBD2. Germline V gives CDR1 SGHNT, CDR2 YENEEA. The CDR3 runs 16 residues. Losses at the gene ends were 5 bases for V and 4 bases for J; bases not matched to a gene: 7. The CDR3 reads CASSRGTSGIRETQYF. The CDR3 region has the DNA TGTGCCAGCAGCCGAGGGACTAGCGGGATTAGAGAGACCCAGTACTTC.

This clonotype has a handful of counts. V usage is TRBV9 and J usage is TRBJ1-1; D is possibly TRBD1 (5 bases). The V end lost 1 base, the J end lost 2 bases, and 18 bases lay between the germline ends. This CDR3 is built from 17 residues. CDR1 SGDLS and CDR2 YYNGEE come from the germline V gene. The CDR3 region is CASSVRDLRQPNTEAFF. CDR3 coding DNA: TGTGCCAGCAGCGTAAGGGACCTGAGACAGCCTAACACTGAAGCTTTCTTT.

This clonotype occurred many times. The gene calls are TRBV30 and TRBJ2-3, with D hard to call. Trimming stripped 0 bases from V and 9 bases from J, with 4 bases between. The CDR3 covers 10 residues. Germline V gene data show CDR1 as GTSNPN and CDR2 as SVGIG (reference sequence). CDR3 amino acids: CAWSVGTQYF. CDR3 coding DNA: TGTGCCTGGAGTGTGGGCACGCAGTATTTT.

This clonotype was recorded at least ten times. This sequence joins TRBV2 and TRBJ2-3; 8 bases align to TRBD2. Germline V gene sequence: CDR1 SNHLY, CDR2 FYNNEI. The J segment lost 3 bases and the V segment lost 8 bases, leaving 4 bases of the junction unmatched. This CDR3 has 13 amino acids. Written as DNA, the CDR3 is TGTGCCAGCTTGAGCGGGAGTACAGATACGCAGTATTTT. Translated: CASLSGSTDTQYF.

This clonotype has at least ten counts. This chain joins TRBV12-3 or TRBV12-4 and TRBJ2-1; no reliable D call. The CDR3 consists of 13 residues. V was clipped by 3 bases and J by 3 bases, with 6 bases between them. CDR3 in amino acids: CASSFDDYNEQFF. As DNA, the CDR3 is TGTGCCAGCAGTTTTGACGACTACAATGAGCAGTTCTTC.

The gene calls are TRBV27 and TRBJ2-1; D gene ambiguous. V lost 6 bases and J lost 4, with 13 bases in between. CDR1 is MNHEY, CDR2 SMNVEV, per germline (reference sequence). The CDR3 totals 14 residues. The CDR3 sequence: CASRTSGPYNEQFF. The CDR3 bases are TGTGCCAGCAGAACATCCGGGCCTTACAATGAGCAGTTCTTC.

This clonotype has at least ten counts. CDR3 amino acids: CASSPAAGLHEQFF. In DNA form, the CDR3 reads TGTGCCAGCAGTCCGGCCGCGGGGCTCCATGAGCAGTTCTTC. This sequence joins TRBV12-3 or TRBV12-4 and TRBJ2-1, with D possibly TRBD2 on 6 matching bases. The CDR3 spans 14 residues. The V end was cut by 5 bases, the J end by 8 bases, with 16 bases between.

This clonotype has a count of ten or more. CDR3 coding DNA: TGTGCCAGCAGCAAAGACAGGGGGCGTTACAATGAGCAGTTCTTC. It yields the protein CASSKDRGRYNEQFF. The chain carries TRBV2 and TRBJ2-1; 10 nucleotides line up with TRBD1. This CDR3 region has 15 residues. Germline V gene data show CDR1 as SNHLY and CDR2 as FYNNEI. V shed 6 bases and J 4 bases; nucleotides not matched to a gene: 6.

In its sample, this clonotype was seen many times. The rearrangement uses TRBV28 and TRBJ1-6; 9 bases align to TRBD1. The CDR3 covers 16 residues. CDR1 and CDR2 (germline): MDHEN, SYDVKM. Trimming removed 5 bases from V and 8 bases from J; junction bases left unmatched: 10. The CDR3 here is CASSGPGQGSHSPLHF. CDR3 sequence (DNA): TGTGCCAGCAGTGGGCCGGGACAGGGTTCTCATTCACCCCTCCACTTT.

This clonotype was seen many times. The chain has TRBV7-3 and TRBJ2-7; D possibly corresponds to TRBD2 (6 bases). This CDR3 has 15 residues. CDR1 and CDR2 (germline): SGHTA, FQGTGA. Trimming took 2 bases from V and 0 from J, leaving 11 bases between them. CDR3 sequence: CASSLDSGPSYEQYF. The CDR3 DNA reads as TGTGCCAGCAGCTTAGATAGCGGTCCCTCCTACGAGCAGTACTTC.

This clonotype was picked up many times. The chain employs TRBV6-1 and TRBJ2-7; 8 bases line up with TRBD1. CDR3 length equals 15 residues. Germline CDR1 reads MNHNS; CDR2 reads SASEGT. Trimming at V came to 6 bases and at J to 6 bases, leaving 13 bases not matched to a gene. In DNA form, the CDR3 reads TGTGCCAGCAGCACAAAGACAGGGGCTCTCGGCGAGCAGTACTTC. Its protein is CASSTKTGALGEQYF.

This clonotype was seen ten or more times. The V call is TRBV11-1, the J call TRBJ1-1; D gene unclear. Trimming removed 0 bases at V and 0 bases at J, with 14 bases between. This CDR3 has 17 amino acids. The germline gives CDR1 SGHAT, CDR2 FQDESV (reference sequence). The CDR3 DNA sequence: TGTGCCAGCAGCTTAGCCCCAGGTGTTGCCCTGAACACTGAAGCTTTCTTT. Translating gives CASSLAPGVALNTEAFF.

The chain uses TRBV18 and TRBJ1-1, with D possibly matching TRBD1 (5 bases). The CDR3 loop spans 15 amino acids. Germline values: CDR1 KGHSH, CDR2 LQKENI. The V end lost 6 bases, the J end lost 1 base, and 15 bases lay between the germline ends. This CDR3 reads CASSLSGTSNTEAFF. DNA of the CDR3: TGTGCCAGCTCGCTCTCCGGGACGTCGAACACTGAAGCTTTCTTT. The full variable domain, its missing parts supplied by reference TRBV18 and TRBJ1-1, is NAGVMQNPRHLVRRRGQEARLRCSPMKGHSHVYWYRQLPEEGLKFMVYLQKENIIDESGMPKERFSAEFPKEGPSILRIQQVVRGDSAAYFCASSLSGTSNTEAFFGQGTRLTVV.

This clonotype has at least ten counts. The rearrangement links TRBV7-9 to TRBJ2-1; 8 nucleotides line up with TRBD2. J was trimmed by 5 bases and V by 2 bases; bases with no gene match: 5. The CDR3 spans 15 residues. Germline V gives CDR1 SEHNR, CDR2 FQNEAQ (reference sequence). The CDR3 DNA sequence: TGTGCCAGCAGCTTATCCGGGACTAGGAACAATGAGCAGTTCTTC. Translated: CASSLSGTRNNEQFF.

This clonotype occurred many times. The chain links TRBV6-2 or TRBV6-3 to TRBJ1-1; D is unresolved. This CDR3 has 16 residues. Trimming took off 0 bases at V and 3 bases at J, with 14 bases between the two ends. Germline CDR1 is MNHEY and CDR2 is SVGEGT. The DNA of the CDR3 is TGTGCCAGCAGTTACTCTGGTTACAAAAGGGACACTGAAGCTTTCTTT. Its translation is CASSYSGYKRDTEAFF.